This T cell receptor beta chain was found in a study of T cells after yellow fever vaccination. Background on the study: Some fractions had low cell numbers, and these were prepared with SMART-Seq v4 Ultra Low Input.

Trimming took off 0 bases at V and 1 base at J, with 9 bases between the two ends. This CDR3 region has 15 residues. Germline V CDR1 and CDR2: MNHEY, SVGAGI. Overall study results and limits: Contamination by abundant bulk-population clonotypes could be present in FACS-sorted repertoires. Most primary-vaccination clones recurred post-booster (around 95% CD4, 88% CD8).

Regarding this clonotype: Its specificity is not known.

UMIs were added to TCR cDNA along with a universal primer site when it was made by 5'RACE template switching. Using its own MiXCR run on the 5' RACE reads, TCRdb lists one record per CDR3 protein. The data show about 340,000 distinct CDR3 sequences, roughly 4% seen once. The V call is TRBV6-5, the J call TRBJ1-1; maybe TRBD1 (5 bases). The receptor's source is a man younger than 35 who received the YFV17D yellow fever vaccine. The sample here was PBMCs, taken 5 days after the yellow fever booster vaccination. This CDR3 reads CASSYSKTANTEAFF. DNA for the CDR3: TGTGCCAGCAGTTACTCAAAGACAGCGAACACTGAAGCTTTCTTT.